This T cell receptor beta chain appears in the sequencing data of a study of control samples from healthy donors and cancer patients. The germline V and J ends were trimmed by 1 base and 5 bases, with 14 bases remaining between them. The CDR3 totals 15 residues. Germline CDR1 MNHNS, CDR2 SASEGT. The method was immunoSEQ multiplex PCR; TCRdb's version includes in-frame clones alone and lacks a portion of them. The sample has over 30,000 clones; approximately 86% are singletons. This chain uses TRBV6-1 with TRBJ1-2; D uncertain. The source is a woman aged 40 to 50 with lung cancer. Sequencing was carried out using PBMCs. CDR3 sequence (DNA): TGTGCCAGCAGTGAAGGGATAGTAGCGGGGTATGGCTACACCTTC. Translation gives CASSEGIVAGYGYTF.